The 17 T cell receptor beta chains given below trace back to one sample, sequenced in a study of T cell responses to AZD1222 COVID-19 vaccine. The assay was immunoSEQ multiplex PCR, and TCRdb's table has in-frame clones only and misses some. The sample holds roughly 120,000 clones, more than 75% seen once. The sample here was peripheral blood, taken on day 0 of AZD1222 vaccination. The receptors were sampled from an adult in good health.

The chain recombines TRBV3-1 (or the pseudogene TRBV3-2) with TRBJ2-4; TRBD1 might be the D (7 bases). Per germline, CDR1 LGHDT and CDR2 YNNKEL (reference sequence). The germline V and J ends were trimmed by 4 bases and 4 bases, with 20 bases remaining between them. The CDR3 spans 17 residues. The CDR3 DNA reads TGTGCCAGCAGCCCCTACGGGACATCAGGGGGGAAAAACATTCAGTACTTC. Its translation is CASSPYGTSGGKNIQYF.

This chain joins TRBV4-1 and TRBJ1-5; D is uncertain. Germline assignment: CDR1 MGHRA and CDR2 YSYEKL. Trimming removed 1 base at V and 10 bases at J, with 17 bases between. This CDR3 comprises 15 residues. CDR3 DNA: TGCGCCAGCAGCCAAGTGATGACCACGCGAAGCCCCCAGCATTTT. Translating gives CASSQVMTTRSPQHF.

The CDR3 is CATSRDLGNEQFF. The CDR3 bases are TGTGCCACCAGCAGAGATTTGGGCAATGAGCAGTTCTTC. This chain connects TRBV15 to TRBJ2-1; D gene unclear. CDR1 is LNHNV, CDR2 YYDKDF, per germline (reference sequence). Trimming shortened V by 0 bases and J by 6 bases, and 6 bases separated the two germline ends. CDR3 length equals 13 residues.

V gene TRBV30 combines with J gene TRBJ2-3; 7 bases fit TRBD2. The CDR3 sequence is 12 residues long. The V segment lost 4 bases and the J segment 6 bases; nucleotides outside the gene matches: 4. The germline V gene has CDR1 GTSNPN and CDR2 SVGIG (reference sequence). This CDR3 is CAWKRGGDTQYF. For the CDR3, the DNA is TGTGCCTGGAAGCGGGGAGGGGATACGCAGTATTTT.

The chain has TRBV7-2 and TRBJ2-7, with D uncertain. Per the germline V gene, CDR1 is SGHTA and CDR2 is FQGNSA. This CDR3 contains 13 residues. V lost 4 bases and J 1 base, leaving 8 bases between the germline ends. CDR3 coding DNA: TGTGCCAGCAGCTCGCGCGGTTCCTACGAGCAGTACTTC. Protein sequence: CASSSRGSYEQYF. Together with reference TRBV7-2 and TRBJ2-7, the CDR3 gives the full variable domain: GAGVSQSPSNKVTEKGKDVELRCDPISGHTALYWYRQSLGQGLEFLIYFQGNSAPDKSGLPSDRFSAERTGGSVSTLTIQRTQQEDSAVYLCASSSRGSYEQYFGPGTRLTVT.

The table lists this clone with a few counts. This chain connects TRBV24-1 to TRBJ1-2; the D is unclear. The V end was cut by 0 bases, the J end by 3 bases, with 10 bases between. Germline CDR1 is KGHDR and CDR2 is SFDVKD. This CDR3 comprises 15 residues. CDR3 region: CATSDLRGFDYGYTF. The CDR3, as DNA: TGTGCCACCAGTGATTTGCGGGGTTTTGACTATGGCTACACCTTC.

The chain combines TRBV3-1 (or the pseudogene TRBV3-2) with TRBJ1-1, with D perhaps matching TRBD1 (5 bases). This CDR3 comprises 13 residues. Germline V gives CDR1 LGHDT, CDR2 YNNKEL (reference sequence). Trimming cost V 3 bases and J 5 bases, with 10 bases left between them. As DNA, the CDR3 is TGTGCCAGCAGCCAGGGGGATGGAACTGAAGCTTTCTTT. This gives the protein CASSQGDGTEAFF.

The chain carries TRBV7-3 and TRBJ2-5; D gene unclear. CDR1 and CDR2 from the germline V gene are SGHTA and FQGTGA. This CDR3 region has 16 residues. Trimming left V 5 bases short and J 4 bases short, with 20 bases between. The CDR3, as DNA: TGTGCCAGCAGCCTCAACTCCCGGTCTTCGGCAGAGACCCAGTACTTC. Translating gives CASSLNSRSSAETQYF.

The gene calls are TRBV5-4 and TRBJ1-2, with 10 nucleotides matching TRBD1. V was pared by 3 bases and J by 7 bases, with 0 bases of the junction left unmatched. Germline-derived CDR1 and CDR2 are SGHNT and YYREEE (reference sequence). CDR3 size: 12 residues. The CDR3 DNA reads TGTGCCAGCAGCTGGACAGGGGGTGGCTACACCTTC. This sequence encodes CASSWTGGGYTF.

The chain carries TRBV4-2 and TRBJ2-3; a weak D match, TRBD2 (5 bases). The CDR3 loop spans 16 amino acids. From germline, CDR1 is LGHNA and CDR2 YNFKEQ. V was pared by 1 base and J by 1 base, with 12 bases between. CDR3 sequence (DNA): TGTGCCAGCAGCCAAGGAGCGGACGGGGGCACAGATACGCAGTATTTT. It yields the protein CASSQGADGGTDTQYF.

The chain uses TRBV5-4 and TRBJ1-2; TRBD1 agrees at 8 bases. This CDR3 region has 15 residues. The J segment lost 4 bases and the V segment lost 4 bases, leaving 9 bases of the junction unmatched. Germline V gene data show CDR1 as SGHNT and CDR2 as YYREEE (reference sequence). Here the CDR3 reads CASSIGQGDLYGYTF. The DNA for the CDR3 is TGTGCCAGCAGCATTGGACAGGGAGATCTCTATGGCTACACCTTC.

This clone was picked up a small number of times. J is TRBJ1-6 and V is TRBV19; a weak D match, TRBD1 (6 bases). Trimming left V 9 bases short and J 11 bases short, with 29 bases between. This CDR3 spans 17 amino acids. Germline lookup yields CDR1 LNHDA and CDR2 SQIVND (reference sequence). CDR3 in amino acids: CASRSILNREVITPLHF. The CDR3 nucleotides are TGTGCCAGCAGGTCGATCTTAAACAGGGAGGTAATCACACCCCTCCACTTT. The variable domain in full, with the rest retrieved from reference TRBV19 and TRBJ1-6, is DGGITQSPKYLFRKEGQNVTLSCEQNLNHDAMYWYRQDPGQGLRLIYYSQIVNDFQKGDIAEGYSVSREKKESFPLTVTSAQKNPTAFYLCASRSILNREVITPLHFGNGTRLTVT.

The chain carries TRBV4-2 and TRBJ2-7, with 7 bases fitting TRBD2. The CDR3 covers 16 residues. Germline V gene data show CDR1 as LGHNA and CDR2 as YNFKEQ. Germline trimming cut 4 bases from V and 2 bases from J; bases unmatched to any gene: 11. The CDR3 sequence is CASSPGSGRGPYEQYF. The CDR3 DNA follows: TGTGCCAGCAGCCCGGGTAGCGGGCGAGGGCCCTACGAGCAGTACTTC.

This clone has more than one count but fewer than ten. This rearrangement joins TRBV12-3 or TRBV12-4 to TRBJ1-5; D possibly corresponds to TRBD1 (6 bases). V lost 2 bases and J 4 bases, leaving 6 bases between the germline ends. The CDR3 is 13 residues long. The CDR3 DNA is TGTGCCAGCAGTTTAACAGGGAATCAGCCCCAGCATTTT. This encodes CASSLTGNQPQHF.

This chain links TRBV7-8 with TRBJ2-3; 9 bases line up with TRBD1. The trim removed 6 bases at V and 5 bases at J, leaving 6 bases unmatched. There are 14 residues in the CDR3. Germline-derived CDR1 and CDR2 are SGHVS and FQNEAQ. The CDR3 is CASRGQGGGDTQYF. Here the CDR3 DNA reads TGTGCCAGCAGGGGACAGGGCGGGGGAGATACGCAGTATTTT.

The V call is TRBV6-5, the J call TRBJ2-5, with D possibly being TRBD1 or TRBD2 (5 bases each). V dropped 4 bases and J dropped 4 bases, with 16 bases sitting between them. The CDR3 has 15 residues. Germline CDR1 reads MNHEY; CDR2 reads SVGAGI. CDR3 coding DNA: TGTGCCAGCAGTTCACTCAGGGAGTACGCAGAGACCCAGTACTTC. Its translation is CASSSLREYAETQYF.

A single count supports this clone. J is TRBJ1-2 and V is TRBV9, with D tentatively TRBD1 (5 bases). The CDR3 length is 16 residues. CDR1 and CDR2 from the germline V gene are SGDLS and YYNGEE. V was pared by 0 bases and J by 1 base, with 13 bases between. In nucleotides, the CDR3 is TGTGCCAGCAGCGTAGGAGGGACCTCGGGTAACTATGGCTACACCTTC. It encodes CASSVGGTSGNYGYTF.